Detailed here is one T cell receptor beta chain. The data stem from a study of blood T cell repertoires in COVID-19. Study context: COVID-19 samples from acute and convalescent phases originated in the United States, Italy and Spain.

V lost 5 bases to trimming and J lost 3 bases, with 5 bases between them. Germline V gives CDR1 SGHTA, CDR2 FQGNSA. This CDR3 has 12 amino acids. The data were produced by immunoSEQ multiplex PCR, yet TCRdb's version contains in-frame clones alone and is incomplete. This table holds about 54,000 clones, approximately 80% found once. This receptor was taken from a man aged 50 to 60 with acute or convalescent COVID-19. This chain links TRBV7-2 with TRBJ1-5; no clear D gene. The sample was peripheral blood. For the CDR3, the DNA is TGTGCCAGCAGCCCTCCCAATCAGCCCCAGCATTTT. Translating gives CASSPPNQPQHF.